This T cell receptor (beta chain) emerged from a study of blood T cells in healthy people across ages. Findings and caveats of the study: Across the age range, TCR beta diversity per million T cells fell in a roughly linear way. Higher diversity, along with more naive CD4+ cells, distinguished long-lived donors from aged donors.

A sample-barcoded 5' primer and a J-beta primer mix were used in a second PCR of about 6 to 12 cycles. Every molecule of cDNA carried a tag from a template-switch adaptor with 12 random nucleotides. From the 5' RACE reads, TCRdb called clonotypes with MiXCR, one entry per CDR3 protein. The sample holds fewer than 2 million distinct CDR3 sequences; around 40% are singletons and the top ten take 23%. CDR3 length: 16 amino acids. The ends were cut back, 6 bases at V and 0 bases at J, with 18 bases in the middle. The V gene's germline CDR1 is SNHLY and CDR2 FYNNEI. Of note for this clonotype: As yet, its antigen is unknown.

The TCR sequence derives from a human donor in good health. This chain uses TRBV2 with TRBJ2-7, with D tentatively TRBD1 (6 bases). Material: blood. Written as DNA, the CDR3 is TGTGCCAGCAGCCTACCGGGACACGGAAGCTCCTACGAGCAGTACTTC. It yields the protein CASSLPGHGSSYEQYF.